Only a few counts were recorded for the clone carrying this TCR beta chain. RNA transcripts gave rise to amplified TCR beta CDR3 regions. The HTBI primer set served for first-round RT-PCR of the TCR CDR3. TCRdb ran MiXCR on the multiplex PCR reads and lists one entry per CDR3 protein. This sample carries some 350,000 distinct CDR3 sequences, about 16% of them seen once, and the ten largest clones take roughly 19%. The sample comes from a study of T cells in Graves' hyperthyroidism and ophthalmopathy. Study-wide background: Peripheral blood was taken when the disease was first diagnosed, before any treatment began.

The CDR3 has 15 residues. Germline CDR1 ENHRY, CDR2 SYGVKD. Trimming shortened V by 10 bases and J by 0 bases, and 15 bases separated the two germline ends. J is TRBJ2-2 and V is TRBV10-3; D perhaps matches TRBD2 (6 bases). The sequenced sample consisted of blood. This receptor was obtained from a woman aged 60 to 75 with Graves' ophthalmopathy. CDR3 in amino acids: CATRRRDSNTGELFF. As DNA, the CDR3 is TGTGCCACCAGGCGGCGGGACTCGAACACCGGGGAGCTGTTTTTT.